The T cell receptor (beta chain) described here comes from a study of blood T cells in healthy people across ages (dated by TCRdb to the mid-2010s). General notes on the study: In model experiments, roughly one uniquely barcoded TCR beta cDNA molecule per two T cells was captured by template switching. To track age-related changes in TCR beta repertoire diversity, the study relied on deep sequencing normalized with unique cDNA molecular identifiers. The donors were split into four age groups: young (average about 16 years), middle-aged (roughly 42), aged (about 62) and long-lived (approximately 89). To avoid experimental bias, donors of different ages were distributed randomly across sequencing lanes. The study analyzed two additional independent replicas of 1 million unique cDNA reads from the same blood draw for two donors, one aged 18 to 30 and one aged 80 or older. The investigation overall reported the following: Conclusive comparison of naive and antigen-experienced compartments was prevented by the profiling of bulk unsorted PBMCs. Estimates of total diversity based on one million sequenced T cells were regarded as lower bounds and as underestimates. Donor CMV infection status was unknown, potentially confounding age-related changes in expanded clonotypes. As age increased, observed TCR beta diversity per million T cells dropped in a roughly linear way, and a significant reduction was already evident by age about 40. Compared with the aged group, the long-lived group had more naive CD4+ T cells, fewer expanded clones and increased TCR diversity, suggesting age selection. There was a strong correlation between observed TCR beta diversity and the percentage of naive T cells measured by flow cytometry.

Library method: 5' RACE. The sequencer was an Illumina HiSeq 2500. A second PCR of about 7 to 12 cycles was performed with a sample-barcoded 5' primer and a J-beta primer mix. Each TCR beta cDNA molecule received a unique molecular identifier from a template-switch 5' adaptor carrying 12 random nucleotides. Each sample yielded at least 2.5 million CDR3-containing paired-end reads. The Mint cDNA synthesis kit, primed by a TRBC-specific oligonucleotide, was used to synthesize first-strand cDNA from all RNA. All cDNA was treated with uracil-DNA glycosylase and then went through a first 18-cycle PCR with the universal primers M1SS and BC2_uni_R. Per the authors' processing: For normalization, 1 million high-quality reads were randomly selected from each sample, with every read carrying a distinct molecular identifier. Instead of being binned into consensus sequences, reads with shared molecular identifiers were discarded. CDR3 identification, clonotype clustering and error correction used MiTCR with a Q25 quality threshold and the strictest error-elimination algorithm. A nonparametric unseen species model with Euler transformation was used to estimate a lower bound on total TCR beta diversity. TCRdb passed the public sequencing reads through fastp at Q25 and MiXCR, retaining productive beta sequences. Merged by CDR3 protein, the rows form single entries marked with the most common genes and DNA. In this record, the V and J calls reflect TCRdb's handling and not the investigators' own analysis. The sample table records 650,000 to 950,000 distinct CDR3 sequences; more than 40% of these occur just once. Approximately 19% of the sample rests with the top ten.

The donors were about 40 Caucasian individuals from Russia, aged roughly 6 to 90 years, who were systemically healthy. Each donor gave 8 to 10 milliliters of peripheral blood, collected into EDTA-treated Vacutainer tubes. Ficoll-Paque density-gradient centrifugation was used to isolate PBMCs, with at least 7 million obtained per sample. Trizol reagent was used to extract total RNA from the PBMCs, yielding at least 5 micrograms per sample. For every donor, an aliquot of PBMCs went through flow cytometry to measure the percentages of naive CD45RAhigh/CD27high T cells. According to the germline V gene, CDR1 reads MDHEN and CDR2 reads SYDVKM. CDR3 length: 11 amino acids, cysteine to phenylalanine. Kept here is only the CDR3 DNA, which spans 33 bases and is read in frame from base 1. Between the V and J ends, shortened by 6 bases and 7 bases respectively, the junction contains 9 bases. This clonotype was detected many times. Its target antigen remains unknown. No much larger clone is present one base from it, and per-base qualities are unavailable.

This sequence originates from a man aged 60 to 69 in good health. The material sequenced was blood. The chain couples TRBV28 to TRBJ1-1, with the D gene uncertain. The CDR3 region: CASSRINEAFF. The nucleotides read TGTGCCAGCAGCAGAATTAATGAAGCTTTCTTT.